These T cell receptor beta chains were read from a single sample in a study of CD8 T cells in ankylosing spondylitis. Each CDR3 protein gets one entry after TCRdb re-called the 5' RACE reads with MiXCR. The data contain under 250,000 distinct CDR3 sequences, roughly a tenth of them singletons. Sequenced input: blood, either unsorted or a sorted T cell fraction (not recorded which). All receptors come from a male donor with ankylosing spondylitis or in good health (not recorded which). Each CDR3 is given with its conserved first and last residue. A D gene is named only where the DNA matches it firmly. Rows may omit the clone size; those that give it use once, few, many or a size class.

len: 13
j_gene: TRBJ1-2
d_gene: -
v_gene: TRBV20-1
abundance: few
CDR3nt: TGCAGTGCTAGGGGGACGCCCGACTATGGCTACACCTTC
CDR3aa: CSARGTPDYGYTF

len: 14
j_gene: TRBJ1-4
d_gene: -
v_gene: TRBV25-1
abundance: many
CDR3nt: TGTGCCAGCAGTGTCACAGGGCCGGTTGAAAAACTGTTTTTT
CDR3aa: CASSVTGPVEKLFF

len: 13
j_gene: TRBJ2-5
d_gene: -
v_gene: TRBV4-2
abundance: few
CDR3nt: TGTGCCAGCAGCCAAGCCAGCGCGGAGACCCAGTACTTC
CDR3aa: CASSQASAETQYF

len: 15
j_gene: TRBJ1-6
d_gene: -
v_gene: TRBV5-5
abundance: many
CDR3nt: TGTGCCAGCAGCTCTTCCGACAGCCATAATTCACCCCTCCACTTT
CDR3aa: CASSSSDSHNSPLHF

len: 15
j_gene: TRBJ2-1
d_gene: TRBD2
v_gene: TRBV6-1
abundance: many
CDR3nt: TGTGCCAGCAGTAGACTAGCGGGAGGGCAGTCTGAGCAGTTCTTC
CDR3aa: CASSRLAGGQSEQFF

len: 17
j_gene: TRBJ2-7
d_gene: TRBD2
v_gene: TRBV11-2
abundance: -
CDR3nt: TGTGCCAGCAGCTTAGATCAACTAGCGGGAGGAAGTTACGAGCAGTACTTC
CDR3aa: CASSLDQLAGGSYEQYF

len: 15
j_gene: TRBJ1-2
d_gene: -
v_gene: TRBV5-4
abundance: -
CDR3nt: TGTGCCAGCAGCTTGTCAATAAACGGGGAGAATGGCTACACCTTC
CDR3aa: CASSLSINGENGYTF

len: 13
j_gene: TRBJ2-5
d_gene: -
v_gene: TRBV7-9
abundance: -
CDR3nt: TGTGCACTCAGGGGTAGTACGGGAGAGACCCAGTACTTC
CDR3aa: CALRGSTGETQYF

len: 10
j_gene: TRBJ2-1
d_gene: -
v_gene: TRBV20-1
abundance: few
CDR3nt: TGCAGTGCCCAGACGAATGAGCAGTTCTTC
CDR3aa: CSAQTNEQFF

len: 13
j_gene: TRBJ2-5
d_gene: -
v_gene: TRBV5-1
abundance: many
CDR3nt: TGCGCCAGCAGCCGGGGGGCTGCAGAGACCCAGTACTTC
CDR3aa: CASSRGAAETQYF

len: 14
j_gene: TRBJ2-3
d_gene: TRBD1
v_gene: TRBV7-2
abundance: few
CDR3nt: TGTGCCAGCATCCTAGACAGGGCGATGGGTACGCAGTATTTT
CDR3aa: CASILDRAMGTQYF

len: 14
j_gene: TRBJ1-4
d_gene: -
v_gene: TRBV5-1
abundance: -
CDR3nt: TGCGCCAGCAGCGTCGGGACGGCTAATGAAAAACTGTTTTTT
CDR3aa: CASSVGTANEKLFF

len: 14
j_gene: TRBJ2-5
d_gene: TRBD1
v_gene: TRBV5-1
abundance: many
CDR3nt: TGCGCCAGCAGCTTGGGAGGGGGCCTGGAGACCCAGTACTTC
CDR3aa: CASSLGGGLETQYF

len: 12
j_gene: TRBJ1-1
d_gene: TRBD1
v_gene: TRBV5-1
abundance: many
CDR3nt: TGCGCCAGCTCTACAGGGGACACTGAAGCTTTCTTT
CDR3aa: CASSTGDTEAFF

len: 11
j_gene: TRBJ2-1
d_gene: -
v_gene: TRBV10-3
abundance: many
CDR3nt: TGTGCCATCAGGGGGCTGAATGAGCAGTTCTTC
CDR3aa: CAIRGLNEQFF

len: 16
j_gene: TRBJ2-1
d_gene: -
v_gene: TRBV12-3/TRBV12-4
abundance: many
CDR3nt: TGTGCCAGCAGTCCCGGACAGTCGAGCTCCTACAATGAGCAGTTCTTC
CDR3aa: CASSPGQSSSYNEQFF

len: 16
j_gene: TRBJ2-3
d_gene: TRBD2
v_gene: TRBV6-1
abundance: many
CDR3nt: TGTGCCAGCAGCCAAGGGGGGACTAGCCCCCGGCATACGCAGTATTTT
CDR3aa: CASSQGGTSPRHTQYF

len: 11
j_gene: TRBJ2-5
d_gene: -
v_gene: TRBV29-1
abundance: many
CDR3nt: TGCAGCGGGGGGACTCGGGAGACCCAGTACTTC
CDR3aa: CSGGTRETQYF

len: 16
j_gene: TRBJ2-3
d_gene: -
v_gene: TRBV5-1
abundance: many
CDR3nt: TGCGCCAGCAGCGCTTCACAGGGGACTAGCACAGATACGCAGTATTTT
CDR3aa: CASSASQGTSTDTQYF

len: 12
j_gene: TRBJ1-6
d_gene: -
v_gene: TRBV5-1
abundance: -
CDR3nt: TGCGCCAGCAGCGGGACGGATTCACCCCTCCACTTT
CDR3aa: CASSGTDSPLHF

len: 14
j_gene: TRBJ2-3
d_gene: -
v_gene: TRBV5-1
abundance: many
CDR3nt: TGCGCCAGCAGCTTGGAGGCAGACACAGATACGCAGTATTTT
CDR3aa: CASSLEADTDTQYF

len: 15
j_gene: TRBJ2-7
d_gene: TRBD2
v_gene: TRBV18
abundance: -
CDR3nt: TGTGCCAGCTCACCTGACAAGCGGGGAACCTACGAGCAGTACTTC
CDR3aa: CASSPDKRGTYEQYF

len: 11
j_gene: TRBJ1-2
d_gene: -
v_gene: TRBV30
abundance: -
CDR3nt: TGTGCCTGGAAAGGAGCAGGTGGCTACACCTTC
CDR3aa: CAWKGAGGYTF

len: 15
j_gene: TRBJ2-1
d_gene: -
v_gene: TRBV7-2
abundance: many
CDR3nt: TGTGCCAGCAGCCCGAAGGGGGGGGACTACAATGAGCAGTTCTTC
CDR3aa: CASSPKGGDYNEQFF

len: 13
j_gene: TRBJ1-3
d_gene: -
v_gene: TRBV20-1
abundance: many
CDR3nt: TGCAGTGCTCAGGATAGCTCTGGAAACACCATATATTTT
CDR3aa: CSAQDSSGNTIYF

len: 13
j_gene: TRBJ1-2
d_gene: -
v_gene: TRBV6-1
abundance: -
CDR3nt: TGTGCCAGCAGAACCGGGGAAGAAAATGGCTACACCTTC
CDR3aa: CASRTGEENGYTF

len: 13
j_gene: TRBJ1-5
d_gene: -
v_gene: TRBV7-2
abundance: once
CDR3nt: TGTGCCAGCAGCCGCCTCAGGGATCAGCCCCAGCATTTT
CDR3aa: CASSRLRDQPQHF

len: 16
j_gene: TRBJ1-3
d_gene: -
v_gene: TRBV7-2
abundance: -
CDR3nt: TGTGCCGGCAGCTTAACAGGGACATTCTCTGGAAACACCATATATTTT
CDR3aa: CAGSLTGTFSGNTIYF

len: 15
j_gene: TRBJ1-1
d_gene: -
v_gene: TRBV12-5
abundance: few
CDR3nt: TGTGCTAGTGGTTTGGGCTCGGCGGGGGAGACTGAAGCTTTCTTT
CDR3aa: CASGLGSAGETEAFF

len: 14
j_gene: TRBJ2-3
d_gene: -
v_gene: TRBV11-2
abundance: many
CDR3nt: TGTGCCAGCACCCCGGGAAGGGGTACAGATACGCAGTATTTT
CDR3aa: CASTPGRGTDTQYF

len: 18
j_gene: TRBJ2-3
d_gene: TRBD1
v_gene: TRBV11-2
abundance: few
CDR3nt: TGTGCCAGCAGCTTAGTCCCCCCGGACAGGTTAAACACAGATACGCAGTATTTT
CDR3aa: CASSLVPPDRLNTDTQYF

len: 12
j_gene: TRBJ1-1
d_gene: -
v_gene: TRBV12-3/TRBV12-4
abundance: -
CDR3nt: TGTGCCAGCATCTCCTTTCCCACTGAAGCTTTCTTT
CDR3aa: CASISFPTEAFF

len: 14
j_gene: TRBJ1-2
d_gene: -
v_gene: TRBV12-3/TRBV12-4
abundance: many
CDR3nt: TGTGCCAGCAGTTTTTCGGGGGTTAGACTTGGCTACACCTTC
CDR3aa: CASSFSGVRLGYTF

len: 14
j_gene: TRBJ1-6
d_gene: -
v_gene: TRBV9
abundance: few
CDR3nt: TGTGCCAGCAGCGTAGCAACGGTAAATTCACCCCTCCACTTT
CDR3aa: CASSVATVNSPLHF

len: 14
j_gene: TRBJ2-1
d_gene: -
v_gene: TRBV5-1
abundance: many
CDR3nt: TGCGCCAGCAGCCACCCACTCGAAGGGGGAGAGCAGTTCTTC
CDR3aa: CASSHPLEGGEQFF

len: 12
j_gene: TRBJ2-5
d_gene: -
v_gene: TRBV12-3/TRBV12-4
abundance: many
CDR3nt: TGTGCCAGCAGGGGTACTCAAGAGACCCAGTACTTC
CDR3aa: CASRGTQETQYF

len: 15
j_gene: TRBJ2-1
d_gene: TRBD2
v_gene: TRBV6-1
abundance: many
CDR3nt: TGTGCCAGCAGTGAATTTAGCGGGGGGGCCAATGAGCAGTTCTTC
CDR3aa: CASSEFSGGANEQFF

len: 15
j_gene: TRBJ2-1
d_gene: TRBD2
v_gene: TRBV7-9
abundance: many
CDR3nt: TGTGCCAGCAGCCAAGTAGCGGGAGTAGCCAATGAGCAGTTCTTC
CDR3aa: CASSQVAGVANEQFF

len: 16
j_gene: TRBJ1-6
d_gene: -
v_gene: TRBV30
abundance: few
CDR3nt: TGTGCCTGGAGTGTAATGTCGGGCGGCTATAATTCACCCCTCCACTTT
CDR3aa: CAWSVMSGGYNSPLHF

len: 14
j_gene: TRBJ1-4
d_gene: -
v_gene: TRBV7-9
abundance: many
CDR3nt: TGTGCCAGCAGCTTGGGGCCGGTCGTCGAAAAACTGTTTTTT
CDR3aa: CASSLGPVVEKLFF

len: 13
j_gene: TRBJ2-2
d_gene: -
v_gene: TRBV5-1
abundance: many
CDR3nt: TGCGCCAGCAGCTTGTTCGAACCTGGGGAGCTGTTTTTT
CDR3aa: CASSLFEPGELFF

len: 14
j_gene: TRBJ2-7
d_gene: -
v_gene: TRBV5-1
abundance: many
CDR3nt: TGCGCCAGCCGACTCCGGGACGGGCTCTACGAGCAGTACTTC
CDR3aa: CASRLRDGLYEQYF

len: 15
j_gene: TRBJ2-2
d_gene: TRBD2
v_gene: TRBV7-9
abundance: few
CDR3nt: TGTGCCAGCATCAGCGGGAGCAGGAACACCGGGGAGCTGTTTTTT
CDR3aa: CASISGSRNTGELFF

len: 14
j_gene: TRBJ1-2
d_gene: -
v_gene: TRBV27
abundance: -
CDR3nt: TGTGCCAGCAGTCCCCTAGGGGGGCTCTATGGCTACACCTTC
CDR3aa: CASSPLGGLYGYTF

len: 16
j_gene: TRBJ2-2
d_gene: TRBD2
v_gene: TRBV12-3/TRBV12-4
abundance: many
CDR3nt: TGTGCCAGCAGTTTCCCGGGAGGGTCGAACACCGGGGAGCTGTTTTTT
CDR3aa: CASSFPGGSNTGELFF

len: 15
j_gene: TRBJ2-1
d_gene: -
v_gene: TRBV2
abundance: many
CDR3nt: TGTGCCAGCAGTGAAGTTGGACTTCGGGACAATGAGCAGTTCTTC
CDR3aa: CASSEVGLRDNEQFF

len: 16
j_gene: TRBJ2-1
d_gene: -
v_gene: TRBV24-1
abundance: many
CDR3nt: TGTGCCACCAGTGGACCGACAGGTAGCTCCTACAATGAGCAGTTCTTC
CDR3aa: CATSGPTGSSYNEQFF

len: 15
j_gene: TRBJ1-4
d_gene: -
v_gene: TRBV3-1
abundance: many
CDR3nt: TGTGCCAGCAGCCCTTGGACCCAACTGGGTGAAAAACTGTTTTTT
CDR3aa: CASSPWTQLGEKLFF

len: 16
j_gene: TRBJ2-3
d_gene: TRBD2
v_gene: TRBV7-2
abundance: many
CDR3nt: TGTGCCAGCAGCTTATCACGGGGGGGCGTCGCAGATACGCAGTATTTT
CDR3aa: CASSLSRGGVADTQYF

len: 14
j_gene: TRBJ2-7
d_gene: TRBD2
v_gene: TRBV20-1
abundance: few
CDR3nt: TGCAGTGCAACGCCCCAGCGGGGCTCCTACGAGCAGTACTTC
CDR3aa: CSATPQRGSYEQYF

len: 15
j_gene: TRBJ2-2
d_gene: -
v_gene: TRBV5-1
abundance: -
CDR3nt: TGCGCCAGCAGCTCCGGGACGGCTAACACCGGGGAGCTGTTTTTT
CDR3aa: CASSSGTANTGELFF

len: 14
j_gene: TRBJ2-5
d_gene: TRBD2
v_gene: TRBV4-1
abundance: many
CDR3nt: TGCGCCAGCAGATCTACTTGGACTAGCGGGGGCCAGTACTTC
CDR3aa: CASRSTWTSGGQYF

len: 13
j_gene: TRBJ1-1
d_gene: TRBD1
v_gene: TRBV12-3/TRBV12-4
abundance: many
CDR3nt: TGTGCCAGCAGCGACAGGGGTGGCACTGAAGCTTTCTTT
CDR3aa: CASSDRGGTEAFF

len: 14
j_gene: TRBJ2-2
d_gene: -
v_gene: TRBV27
abundance: many
CDR3nt: TGTGCCAGCAGAATCGCCGCGAACACCGGGGAGCTGTTTTTT
CDR3aa: CASRIAANTGELFF

len: 12
j_gene: TRBJ2-3
d_gene: -
v_gene: TRBV24-1
abundance: many
CDR3nt: TGTGCCACCAGTGAGGGTGGAGATACGCAGTATTTT
CDR3aa: CATSEGGDTQYF

len: 15
j_gene: TRBJ2-5
d_gene: -
v_gene: TRBV20-1
abundance: many
CDR3nt: TGCAGTGCTAGTAAGGACAGTACTCACCAAGAGACCCAGTACTTC
CDR3aa: CSASKDSTHQETQYF

len: 12
j_gene: TRBJ2-7
d_gene: TRBD2
v_gene: TRBV10-3
abundance: many
CDR3nt: TGTGCCACCCGGGAGGGTTCGGTCGAGCAGTACTTC
CDR3aa: CATREGSVEQYF

len: 16
j_gene: TRBJ2-2
d_gene: TRBD2
v_gene: TRBV5-6
abundance: many
CDR3nt: TGTGCCAGCAGCTCATCCAGCGGGAGGCTCTCCGGGGAGCTGTTTTTT
CDR3aa: CASSSSSGRLSGELFF

len: 15
j_gene: TRBJ2-5
d_gene: -
v_gene: TRBV9
abundance: many
CDR3nt: TGTGCCAGCAGCTCCAGGGCTTCGTACCAAGAGACCCAGTACTTC
CDR3aa: CASSSRASYQETQYF